This TCR beta chain was profiled in a study of blood T cell repertoires in COVID-19 (TCRdb year 2020). Background on the whole study: The collaborator samples originated in the United States, Italy and Spain and spanned the acute and convalescent phases of COVID-19. The repertoires were released in a freely available public database intended as a resource for research on the immune response to SARS-CoV-2. The material from the prospective study consisted of cDNA or gDNA derived from T cells, B-cell-depleted T cells, or PBMCs. Subjects who had been exposed to COVID-19, were actively infected with it, or had recovered from it provided the deeply sampled blood TCRbeta repertoires that made up the dataset. Samples were obtained from the ongoing ImmuneRACE study (first 160 participants) and from over a thousand subjects provided by 6 global collaborators. Sample metadata almost always included a de-identified subject ID, COVID-19 status, age in years and sex. Where HLA class I and class II types were available, the types were taken from metadata supplied by the sample provider, not from assay-based typing.

Regarding this clone: Its antigen is unknown. No clone much larger than this one lies a single base away; base qualities are absent.

The CDR3, from cysteine to phenylalanine, totals 15 residues. The retained sequence is limited to the CDR3, 45 bases, with the frame set at the first base. From the germline V gene, CDR1 is SGHVS and CDR2 is FQNEAQ. The junction shows trimming of 5 bases on V and 3 bases on J, and the gene matches do not reach 6 bases of it. Study-wide findings and limitations: How much clinical and demographic metadata was included differed by source and by participant, and the metadata was provided uncurated.

The collaborating institutions used their own protocols to collect whole blood in K2EDTA tubes. For TCRbeta analysis, collaborators shipped samples as frozen whole blood, isolated PBMCs, or DNA extracted from either of those sample types. The immunoSEQ Assay, a bias-controlled multiplex PCR, was used to amplify TCRbeta CDR3 regions from genomic DNA. As for the original processing: The number of nucleated cells in each sample was estimated from the amplification of reference gene primers within the assay. To quantify the absolute abundance of each unique TCRbeta CDR3 rearrangement, sequence reads were collapsed and filtered. Productive Simpson clonality was computed per sample as the square root of Simpson's diversity index over productive rearrangements. TCRdb took over this immuneACCESS table, retaining in-frame rearrangements with V and J assigned. Such tables are incomplete; in checked studies, under half of the missing clones stem from an unresolved V gene, and the remainder is unexplained. V, J and clone size are taken as reported in that table, and D and trimming were inferred from the DNA itself. This sample holds more than 95,000 clones; around nine tenths were observed only once. The ten biggest clones cover 3.1% of the sample.

Recombination joined TRBV7-8 with TRBJ2-2; 7 middle bases align to TRBD1. This TCR was recovered from a man aged 50-60 years in a cohort sampled during active COVID-19. Sample: peripheral blood. CDR3 reads: CASSARGRDTGELFF. The sequenced DNA is TGTGCCAGCAGCGCGAGGGGGCGCGACACCGGGGAGCTGTTTTTT.